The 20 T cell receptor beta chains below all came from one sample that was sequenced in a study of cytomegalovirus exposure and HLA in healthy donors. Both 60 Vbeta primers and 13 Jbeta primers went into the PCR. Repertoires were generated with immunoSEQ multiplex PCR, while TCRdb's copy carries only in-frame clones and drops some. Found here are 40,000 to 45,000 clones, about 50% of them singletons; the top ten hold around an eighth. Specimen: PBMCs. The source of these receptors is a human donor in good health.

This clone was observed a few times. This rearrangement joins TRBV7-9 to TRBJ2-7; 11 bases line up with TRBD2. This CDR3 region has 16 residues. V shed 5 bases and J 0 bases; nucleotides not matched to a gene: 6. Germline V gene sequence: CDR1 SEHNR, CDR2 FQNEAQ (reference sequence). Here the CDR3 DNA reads TGTGCCAGCAGCCAAGATGGGACTAGCGGCTCCTACGAGCAGTACTTC. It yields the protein CASSQDGTSGSYEQYF.

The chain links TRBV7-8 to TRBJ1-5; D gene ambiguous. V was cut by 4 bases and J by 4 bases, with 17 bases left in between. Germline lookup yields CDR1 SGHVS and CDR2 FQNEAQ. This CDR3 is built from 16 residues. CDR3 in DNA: TGTGCCAGCAGCTCCCCGAGGGCCCTCTTAAATCAGCCCCAGCATTTT. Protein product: CASSSPRALLNQPQHF.

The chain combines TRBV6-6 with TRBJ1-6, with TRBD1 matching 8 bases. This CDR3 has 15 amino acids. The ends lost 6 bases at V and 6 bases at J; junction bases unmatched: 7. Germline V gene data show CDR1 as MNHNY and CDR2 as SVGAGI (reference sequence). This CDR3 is CASSRSDRGNSPLHF. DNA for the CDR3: TGTGCCAGCAGCCGATCTGACAGGGGTAATTCACCCCTCCACTTT.

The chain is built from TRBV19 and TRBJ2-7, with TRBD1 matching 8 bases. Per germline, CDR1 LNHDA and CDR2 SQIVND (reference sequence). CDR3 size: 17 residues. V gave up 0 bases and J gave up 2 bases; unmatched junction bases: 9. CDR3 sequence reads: CASSIDRAGTGAYEQYF. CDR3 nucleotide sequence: TGTGCCAGTAGTATAGATCGTGCGGGGACAGGAGCCTACGAGCAGTACTTC.

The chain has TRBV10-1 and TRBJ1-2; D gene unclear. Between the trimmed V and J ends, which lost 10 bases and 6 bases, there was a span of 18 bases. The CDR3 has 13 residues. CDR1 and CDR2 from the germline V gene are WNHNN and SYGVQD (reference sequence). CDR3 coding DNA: TGCGCCACCGGACCGAGGGTTGCTCATGGCTACACCTTC. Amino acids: CATGPRVAHGYTF.

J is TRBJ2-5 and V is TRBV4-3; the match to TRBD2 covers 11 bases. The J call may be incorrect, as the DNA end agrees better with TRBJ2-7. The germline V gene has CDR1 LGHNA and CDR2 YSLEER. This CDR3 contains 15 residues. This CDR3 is CASSQATSGTYEQYF. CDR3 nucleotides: TGCGCCAGCAGCCAAGCGACTAGCGGGACCTACGAGCAGTACTTC.

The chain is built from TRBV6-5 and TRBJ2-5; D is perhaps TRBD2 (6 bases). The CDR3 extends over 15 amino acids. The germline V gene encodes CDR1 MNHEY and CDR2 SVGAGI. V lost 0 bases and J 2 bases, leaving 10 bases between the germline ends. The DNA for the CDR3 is TGTGCCAGCAGTTACTCTAGCGGAAGTCAAGAGACCCAGTACTTC. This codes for CASSYSSGSQETQYF.

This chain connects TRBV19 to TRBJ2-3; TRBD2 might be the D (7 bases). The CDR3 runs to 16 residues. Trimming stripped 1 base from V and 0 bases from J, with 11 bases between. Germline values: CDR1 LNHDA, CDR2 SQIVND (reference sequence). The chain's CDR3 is CASSIVGGLSTDTQYF. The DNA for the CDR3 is TGTGCCAGTAGTATAGTGGGGGGGCTGAGCACAGATACGCAGTATTTT.

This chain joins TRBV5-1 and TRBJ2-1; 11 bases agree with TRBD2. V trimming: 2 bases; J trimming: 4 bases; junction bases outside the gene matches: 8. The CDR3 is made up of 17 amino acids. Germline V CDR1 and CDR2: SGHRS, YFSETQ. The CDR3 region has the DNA TGCGCCAGCAGCTTCACACCGGGACTAGCGGCATACAATGAGCAGTTCTTC. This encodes CASSFTPGLAAYNEQFF.

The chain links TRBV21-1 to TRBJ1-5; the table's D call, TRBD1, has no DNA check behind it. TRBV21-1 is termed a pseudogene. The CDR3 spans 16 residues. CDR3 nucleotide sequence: TGTGCCAGCAGCGACAGACAGAGACAGACCAATCAGCCCCAGCATTTT. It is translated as CASSDRQRQTNQPQHF.

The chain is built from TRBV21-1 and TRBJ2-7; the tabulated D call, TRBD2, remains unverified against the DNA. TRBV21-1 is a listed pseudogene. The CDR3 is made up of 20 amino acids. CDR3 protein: CASSKAGEVGGARLSYEQYF. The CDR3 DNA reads TGTGCCAGCAGCAAAGCGGGGGAGGTAGGGGGGGCTCGGTTATCCTACGAGCAGTACTTC.

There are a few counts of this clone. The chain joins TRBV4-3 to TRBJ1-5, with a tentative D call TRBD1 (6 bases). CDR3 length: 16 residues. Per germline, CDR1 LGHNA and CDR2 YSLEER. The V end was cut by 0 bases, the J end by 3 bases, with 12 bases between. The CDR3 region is CASSQEPGQNNQPQHF. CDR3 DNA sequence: TGCGCCAGCAGCCAAGAACCCGGACAGAACAATCAGCCCCAGCATTTT.

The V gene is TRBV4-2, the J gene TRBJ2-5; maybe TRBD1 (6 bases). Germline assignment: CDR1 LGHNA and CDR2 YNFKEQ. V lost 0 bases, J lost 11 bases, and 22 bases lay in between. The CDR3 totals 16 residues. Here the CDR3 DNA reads TGTGCCAGCAGCCAAGAATCCGCAGGGGTAGGCCTGGAGCAGTACTTC. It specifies CASSQESAGVGLEQYF.

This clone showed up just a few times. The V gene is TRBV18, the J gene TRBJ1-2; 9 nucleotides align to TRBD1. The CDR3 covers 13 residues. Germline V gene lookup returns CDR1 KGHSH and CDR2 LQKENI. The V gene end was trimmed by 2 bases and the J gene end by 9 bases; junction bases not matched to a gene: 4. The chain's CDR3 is CASSPDGQGSYTF. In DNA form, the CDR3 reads TGTGCCAGCTCACCAGACGGACAGGGGAGCTACACCTTC.

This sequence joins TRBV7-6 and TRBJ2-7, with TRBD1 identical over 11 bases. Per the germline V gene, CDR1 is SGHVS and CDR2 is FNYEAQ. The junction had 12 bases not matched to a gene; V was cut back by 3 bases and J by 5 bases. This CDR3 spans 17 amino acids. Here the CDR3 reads CASSFYPTGQGADEQYF. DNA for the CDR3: TGTGCCAGCAGCTTTTACCCGACTGGACAGGGGGCGGACGAGCAGTACTTC.

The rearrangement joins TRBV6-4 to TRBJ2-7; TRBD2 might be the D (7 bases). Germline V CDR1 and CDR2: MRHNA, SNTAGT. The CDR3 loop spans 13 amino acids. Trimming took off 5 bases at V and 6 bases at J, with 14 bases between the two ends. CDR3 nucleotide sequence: TGTGCCAGCAGTCCTGAAAGGGGGGGCGAGCAGTACTTC. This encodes CASSPERGGEQYF.

CDR3 nucleotides: TGTGCCAGCAGTCCCAAGGGACTAACCTACAATGAGCAGTTCTTC. Amino acid sequence: CASSPKGLTYNEQFF. The chain employs TRBV27 and TRBJ2-1; TRBD2 aligns across 7 bases. The length of the CDR3 is 15 residues. J gave up 2 bases and V 5 bases, and 6 bases lay outside the gene matches. Germline V gene sequence: CDR1 MNHEY, CDR2 SMNVEV (reference sequence).

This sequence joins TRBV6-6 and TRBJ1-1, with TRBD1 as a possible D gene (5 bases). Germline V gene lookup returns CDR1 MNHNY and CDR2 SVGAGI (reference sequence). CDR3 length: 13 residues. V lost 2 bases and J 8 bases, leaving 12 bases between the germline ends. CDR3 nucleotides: TGTGCCAGCAGTTACCCAGGGCCGACGGAAGCTTTCTTT. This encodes CASSYPGPTEAFF.

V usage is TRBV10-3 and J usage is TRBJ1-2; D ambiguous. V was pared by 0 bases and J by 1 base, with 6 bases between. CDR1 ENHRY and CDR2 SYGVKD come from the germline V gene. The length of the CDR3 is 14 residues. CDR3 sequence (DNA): TGTGCCATCAGTGAGTCGATCAGTAACTATGGCTACACCTTC. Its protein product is CAISESISNYGYTF.

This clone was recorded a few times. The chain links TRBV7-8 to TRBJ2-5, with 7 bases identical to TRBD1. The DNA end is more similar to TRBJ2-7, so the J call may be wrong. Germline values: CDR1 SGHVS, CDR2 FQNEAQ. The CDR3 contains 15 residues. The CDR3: CASRETGDSSYEQYF. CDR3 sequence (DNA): TGTGCCAGCAGGGAAACCGGGGACAGTTCCTACGAGCAGTACTTC.